The clone carrying this T cell receptor beta chain has only a few counts. Its target is not known. TCRdb redid the calling of the 5' RACE reads with MiXCR, one entry per CDR3 protein. The sample includes about 340,000 distinct CDR3 sequences, about 8.7% seen only once; the top ten take about a sixth. These data come from a study of T cells after yellow fever vaccination. Findings and caveats of the study: Some clonotypes, a small share, were shared between CD4 and CD8 compartments.

The V end lost 5 bases, the J end lost 4 bases, and 9 bases lay between the germline ends. CDR1 SGHVS and CDR2 FNYEAQ come from the germline V gene. The CDR3 has 13 residues. The source was PBMCs, collected on the day of the first yellow fever vaccination. The chain joins TRBV7-6 to TRBJ1-3; no firm D call. This receptor was obtained from a man between 18 and 29 years old who received the YFV17D yellow fever vaccine. The CDR3 region has the DNA TGTGCCAGCAGCCCACACTGGGGAAACACCATATATTTT. It specifies CASSPHWGNTIYF.